The 14 T cell receptor beta chains given below trace back to one sample, sequenced in a study of blood T cell repertoires in COVID-19. The method was immunoSEQ multiplex PCR; TCRdb's version includes in-frame clones alone and lacks a portion of them. The sample holds under 150,000 clones, 75% to 90% seen once. The specimen sequenced was peripheral blood. These receptors were collected from an older woman with COVID-19, enrolled during active disease.

V usage is TRBV6-5 and J usage is TRBJ2-7, with 9 bases that match TRBD1. Germline CDR1 and CDR2: MNHEY and SVGAGI. This CDR3 spans 14 amino acids. The ends lost 7 bases at V and 2 bases at J; junction bases unmatched: 6. DNA of the CDR3: TGTGCCAGCAAGCGGGACAGGGAAGCCTACGAGCAGTACTTC. It encodes CASKRDREAYEQYF.

This clone appeared a single time. This chain joins TRBV5-1 and TRBJ2-5; 7 bases are shared with TRBD2. CDR1 is SGHRS and CDR2 is YFSETQ in the germline V gene. This CDR3 is 16 amino acids long. Trimming removed 4 bases from V and 1 base from J; junction bases left unmatched: 10. DNA for the CDR3: TGCGCCAGCAGCGGGCTAGCGGAGGCGAGCCAAGAGACCCAGTACTTC. Its translation is CASSGLAEASQETQYF.

This chain links TRBV6-5 with TRBJ1-5; unclear D gene. CDR1 and CDR2 (germline): MNHEY, SVGAGI. There are 14 residues in the CDR3. The V and J ends lost 5 bases and 12 bases respectively, with 20 bases between them. The CDR3 DNA is TGTGCCAGCAGTCCCTCCTCCTTACAGCAACTCCAGCATTTT. This codes for CASSPSSLQQLQHF.

The chain uses TRBV18 and TRBJ2-2; 8 bases fit TRBD1. The germline CDR1 and CDR2 sequences are KGHSH and LQKENI. V dropped 3 bases and J dropped 4; count of bases not matched to a gene: 1. The CDR3 loop spans 14 amino acids. CDR3 sequence reads: CASSPGTGTGELFF. In DNA, the CDR3 is TGTGCCAGCTCACCGGGGACAGGCACCGGGGAGCTGTTTTTT.

The rearrangement uses TRBV12-5 and TRBJ2-7; D ambiguous. The V end was cut by 0 bases, the J end by 9 bases, with 15 bases between. CDR1 LGHNT and CDR2 FRNRAP come from the germline V gene. CDR3 length: 14 residues. The CDR3 is CASGLVPSLWRQYF. CDR3 in DNA: TGTGCTAGTGGTTTGGTTCCATCCCTCTGGAGGCAGTACTTC.

The chain has TRBV10-1 and TRBJ1-1; possible D gene TRBD1, 5 bases. This CDR3 has 14 amino acids. The germline CDR1 and CDR2 sequences are WNHNN and SYGVQD (reference sequence). V dropped 2 bases and J dropped 3 bases, with 10 bases sitting between them. The CDR3 DNA reads as TGCGCCAGCAGTGAGACGGGGGACGACACTGAAGCTTTCTTT. Its translation is CASSETGDDTEAFF.

The V call is TRBV6-6, the J call TRBJ1-2; a weak D match, TRBD1 (5 bases). CDR1 MNHNY and CDR2 SVGAGI come from the germline V gene (reference sequence). Trimming removed 0 bases from V and 4 bases from J, with 12 bases in between. The CDR3 totals 15 residues. The chain's CDR3 is CASSYSPGDLYGYTF. CDR3 in DNA: TGTGCCAGCAGTTACTCCCCGGGGGACCTCTATGGCTACACCTTC.

This clone appeared a few times. The DNA for the CDR3 is TGTGCCAGCAGTGTGGGCCCCCTGTCCACAGATACGCAGTATTTT. Its protein product is CASSVGPLSTDTQYF. The rearrangement joins TRBV25-1 to TRBJ2-3; D gene unclear. Germline CDR1 is MGHDK and CDR2 is SYGVNS. The CDR3 has 15 amino acids. V lost 4 bases, J lost 2 bases, and 13 bases lay in between.

The chain combines TRBV18 with TRBJ2-7; 7 bases are a match to TRBD1. This CDR3 is 14 amino acids long. Trimming took 5 bases from V and 4 from J; bases not matched to a gene: 8. Germline CDR1 reads KGHSH; CDR2 reads LQKENI. The CDR3 spells CASSRGQEIYEQYF. CDR3 sequence (DNA): TGTGCCAGCTCAAGAGGACAGGAGATTTACGAGCAGTACTTC.

This rearrangement joins TRBV28 to TRBJ1-2; D perhaps matches TRBD1 (5 bases). Germline CDR1 and CDR2: MDHEN and SYDVKM. CDR3 length equals 17 residues. Trimming removed 5 bases at V and 8 bases at J, with 27 bases between. CDR3 residues: CASSLGAGTGTWRGYTF. CDR3 in DNA: TGTGCCAGCAGTCTAGGAGCCGGGACTGGGACCTGGAGGGGCTACACCTTC.

V gene TRBV6-5 combines with J gene TRBJ1-1; perhaps TRBD1 as D (5 bases). Germline V gene data show CDR1 as MNHEY and CDR2 as SVGAGI. This CDR3 is 16 amino acids long. Between the trimmed V and J ends, which lost 4 bases and 1 base, there was a span of 16 bases. CDR3 sequence reads: CASSSETRQPNTEAFF. Written as DNA, the CDR3 is TGTGCCAGCAGTTCTGAAACCAGACAGCCGAACACTGAAGCTTTCTTT.

The gene calls are TRBV6-4 and TRBJ2-5, with D perhaps matching TRBD1 (5 bases). Trimming took off 6 bases at V and 3 bases at J, with 11 bases between the two ends. The V gene's germline CDR1 is MRHNA and CDR2 SNTAGT. The CDR3 extends over 13 amino acids. CDR3 residues: CASSRDSEETQYF. The CDR3 DNA is TGTGCCAGCAGCCGTGACAGTGAAGAGACCCAGTACTTC.

The chain is built from TRBV15 and TRBJ1-2; D may be TRBD1 (6 bases). This CDR3 comprises 16 residues. Germline loops: CDR1 LNHNV, CDR2 YYDKDF (reference sequence). V was clipped by 5 bases and J by 4 bases, with 20 bases between them. The CDR3 spells CATSSSPQGRGYGYTF. The CDR3 region has the DNA TGTGCCACCAGCTCCTCCCCCCAGGGGCGCGGCTATGGCTACACCTTC. The full variable domain, completed using reference TRBV15 and TRBJ1-2, is DAMVIQNPRYQVTQFGKPVTLSCSQTLNHNVMYWYQQKSSQAPKLLFHYYDKDFNNEADTPDNFQSRRPNTSFCFLDIRSPGLGDTAMYLCATSSSPQGRGYGYTFGSGTRLTVV.

The rearrangement joins TRBV30 to TRBJ1-6; D is uncertain. Germline V gene lookup returns CDR1 GTSNPN and CDR2 SVGIG (reference sequence). V shed 0 bases and J shed 7 bases, with 7 bases lying between them. The CDR3 length is 13 residues. CDR3 protein: CAWSVIRNSPLHF. Written as DNA, the CDR3 is TGTGCCTGGAGTGTTATTCGGAATTCACCCCTCCACTTT.